This T cell receptor beta chain appears in the sequencing data of a study of vaccination and CD4 T cells after COVID-19. Study-wide context: Spike peptides, overlapping and drawn from SARS-CoV-2, HCoV-NL63, HCoV-OC43 and HCoV-229E, were used to stimulate cells. The study, taken as a whole, reports: Within convalescent individuals, 304 out of 307 vaccine-specific clones proved to be spike mono-reactive.

Concerning this clonotype itself: The antigen is unknown.

As for treatment: approximately nine-day PBMC culture with coronavirus spike peptide pools or control peptides (ViraFEST assay). In the ViraFEST assay, peptide-pool expansion preceded TCR sequencing of expanded clonotypes. Culture of a few million PBMCs per well took place with 10 IU/ml IL-2 and 9 to 10 ug/ml peptide pools. Germline assignment: CDR1 SGHRS and CDR2 YFSETQ. This CDR3 region has 14 residues. Unmatched junction bases numbered 2, after V lost 0 bases and J lost 7 bases. Oncomine TCR Beta short-read sequencing was applied to DNA from cultured CD4+ T cells. TCRdb reanalysed the PCR reads using MiXCR and keeps one entry per CDR3 protein. The table includes 11,000 or so distinct CDR3 sequences, 47% detected once.

The source is a human donor who had recovered from COVID-19. What was sequenced was CD4+ T cells from blood, cultured in vitro. The chain recombines TRBV5-1 with TRBJ1-5; 9 bases are shared with TRBD1. Here the CDR3 reads CASSLGDRVQPQHF. The CDR3 DNA reads TGCGCCAGCAGCTTGGGGGACAGGGTACAGCCCCAGCATTTT.